This entry features one T cell receptor beta chain sequence. V lost 3 bases to trimming and J lost 4 bases, with 13 bases between them. The germline V gene encodes CDR1 LNHDA and CDR2 SQIVND (reference sequence). This CDR3 has 14 residues. These data originate in a study of immune evolution from preneoplasia to lung adenocarcinoma. The method was immunoSEQ multiplex PCR; TCRdb's version includes in-frame clones alone and lacks a portion of them. The table shows around 3,700 clones, with about 75% occurring only once. This sequence joins TRBV19 and TRBJ2-7; D perhaps matches TRBD1 (5 bases). The sequenced sample was FFPE minimally invasive lung adenocarcinoma tissue. The TCR sequence derives from a person aged 70 to 79 with lung adenocarcinoma. The CDR3 loop reads CASSMRNGAYEQYF. CDR3 nucleotides: TGTGCCAGTAGTATGAGGAATGGGGCTTACGAGCAGTACTTC.